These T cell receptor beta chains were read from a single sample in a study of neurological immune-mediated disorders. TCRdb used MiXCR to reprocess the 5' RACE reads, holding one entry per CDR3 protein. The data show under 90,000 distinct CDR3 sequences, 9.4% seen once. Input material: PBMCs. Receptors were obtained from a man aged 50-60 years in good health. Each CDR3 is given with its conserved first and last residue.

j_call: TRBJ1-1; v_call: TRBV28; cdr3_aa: CASSFPSGRALNTEAFF
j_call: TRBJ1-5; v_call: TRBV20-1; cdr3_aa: CSARGQLNQPQHF
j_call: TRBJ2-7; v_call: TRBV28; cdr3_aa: CASSFSATGNYEQYF
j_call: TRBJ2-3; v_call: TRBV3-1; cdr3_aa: CASSSRLAGNTDTQYF
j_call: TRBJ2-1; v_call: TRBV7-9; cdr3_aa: CASSLAGSPINEQFF
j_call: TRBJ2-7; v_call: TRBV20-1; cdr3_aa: CSARGTSSLYEQYF
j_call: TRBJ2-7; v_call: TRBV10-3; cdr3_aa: CAIREAGGDYEQYF
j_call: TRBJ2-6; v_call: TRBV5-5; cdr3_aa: CASSPRTGSGANVLTF
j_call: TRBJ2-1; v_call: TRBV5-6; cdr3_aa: CASSLSGGPTYNEQFF
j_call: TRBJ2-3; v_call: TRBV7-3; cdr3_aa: CASSLRGLAGATDTQYF
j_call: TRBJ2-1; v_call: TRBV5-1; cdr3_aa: CASSLSAVYNEQFF
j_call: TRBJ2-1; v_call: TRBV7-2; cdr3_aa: CASSRERGGLIPNEQFF
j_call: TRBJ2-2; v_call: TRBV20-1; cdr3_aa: CSAFAVGHSNTGEMFF
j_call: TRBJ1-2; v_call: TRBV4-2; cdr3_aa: CASSQGQGAGYGYTF
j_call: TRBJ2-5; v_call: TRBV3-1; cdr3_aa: CASSQDLRETQYF
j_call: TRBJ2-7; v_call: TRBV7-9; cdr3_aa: CASSGRSYEQYF
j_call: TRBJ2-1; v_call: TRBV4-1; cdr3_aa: CASSQDRSGPSSYNEQFF
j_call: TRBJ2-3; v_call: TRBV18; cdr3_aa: CASSPQPQGQTDTQYF
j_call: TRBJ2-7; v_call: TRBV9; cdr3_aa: CASSGPEVRVNEQYF
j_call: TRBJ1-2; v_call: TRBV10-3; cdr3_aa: CAIMVSQGRRPSGEGYTF
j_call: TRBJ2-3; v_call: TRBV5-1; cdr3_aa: CASSLDGTPGADTQYF
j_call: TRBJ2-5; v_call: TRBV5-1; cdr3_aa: CASSVGQERETQYF
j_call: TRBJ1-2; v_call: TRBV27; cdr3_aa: CASSPREAYGYTF
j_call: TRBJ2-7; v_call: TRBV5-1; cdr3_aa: CASSLPTDRGHEQYF
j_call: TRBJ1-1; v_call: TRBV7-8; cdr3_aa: CASSLGLPRFMNTEAFF
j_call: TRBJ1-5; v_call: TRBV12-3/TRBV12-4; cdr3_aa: CASSPQGANQPQHF
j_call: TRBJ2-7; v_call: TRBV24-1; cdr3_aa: CATSDGDRLTKDSYEQYF
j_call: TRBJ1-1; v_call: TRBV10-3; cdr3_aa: CAISRWGTEAFF
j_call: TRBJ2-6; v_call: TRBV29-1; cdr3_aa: CSVEGTGGTTGANVLTF
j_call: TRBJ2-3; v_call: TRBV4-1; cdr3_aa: CASRPPSRTDTQYF
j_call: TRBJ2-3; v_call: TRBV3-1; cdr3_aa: CASSQDGSGGSTDTQYF
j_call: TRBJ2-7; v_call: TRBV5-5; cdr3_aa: CASSLGTSGSYEQYF
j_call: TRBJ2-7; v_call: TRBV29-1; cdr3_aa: CSAGNKWDYEKYF
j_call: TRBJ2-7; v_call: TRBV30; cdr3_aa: CAWAKGGVGYEQYF
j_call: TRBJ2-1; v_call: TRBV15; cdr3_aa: CATRSGGRDEQFF
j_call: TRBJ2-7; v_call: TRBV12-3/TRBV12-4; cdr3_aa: CASQKRDRSYEQYF
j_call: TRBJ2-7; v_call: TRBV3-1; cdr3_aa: CASSHGRYEQYF
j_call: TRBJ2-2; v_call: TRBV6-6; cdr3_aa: CASSRGKNTGELFF
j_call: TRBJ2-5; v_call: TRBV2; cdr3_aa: CASRGEETQYF
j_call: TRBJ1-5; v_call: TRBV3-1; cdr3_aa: CAISPDRGHQPPHF
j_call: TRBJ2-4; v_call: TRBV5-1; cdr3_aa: CASSFEGPQNIQYF
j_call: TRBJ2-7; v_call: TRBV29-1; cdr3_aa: CSGRLSTPSYEQYF
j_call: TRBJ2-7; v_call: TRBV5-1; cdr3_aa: CASSFGQGGSYEQYF
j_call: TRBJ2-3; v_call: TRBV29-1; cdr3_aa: CSVEGAFPDTQYF
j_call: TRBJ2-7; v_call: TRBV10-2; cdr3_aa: CASTGSLKDEQYF